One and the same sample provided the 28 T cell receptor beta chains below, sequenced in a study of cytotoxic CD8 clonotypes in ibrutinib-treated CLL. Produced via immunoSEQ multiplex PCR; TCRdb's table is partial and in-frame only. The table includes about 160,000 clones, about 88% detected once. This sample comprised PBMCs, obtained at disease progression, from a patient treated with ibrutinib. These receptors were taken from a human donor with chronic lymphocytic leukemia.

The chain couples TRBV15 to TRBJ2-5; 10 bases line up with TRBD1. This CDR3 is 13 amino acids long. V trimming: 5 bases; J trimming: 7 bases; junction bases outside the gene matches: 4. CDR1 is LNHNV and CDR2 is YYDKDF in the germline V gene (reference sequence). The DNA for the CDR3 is TGTGCCACCAGCCGGGACAGGGGACGGACCCAGTACTTC. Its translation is CATSRDRGRTQYF.

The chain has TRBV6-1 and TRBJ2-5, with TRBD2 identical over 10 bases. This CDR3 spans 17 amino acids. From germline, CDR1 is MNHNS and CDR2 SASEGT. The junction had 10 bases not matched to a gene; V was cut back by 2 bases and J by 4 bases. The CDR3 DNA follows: TGTGCCAGCAGTGAATACTCAGACCTAGCGGGAGCAGAGACCCAGTACTTC. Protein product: CASSEYSDLAGAETQYF.

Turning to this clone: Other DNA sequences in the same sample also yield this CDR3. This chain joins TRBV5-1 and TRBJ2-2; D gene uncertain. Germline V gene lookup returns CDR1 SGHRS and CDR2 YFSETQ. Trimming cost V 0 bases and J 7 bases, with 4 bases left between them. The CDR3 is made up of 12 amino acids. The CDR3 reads CASSLVVGELFF. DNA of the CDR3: TGCGCCAGCAGCTTGGTGGTCGGGGAGCTGTTTTTT.

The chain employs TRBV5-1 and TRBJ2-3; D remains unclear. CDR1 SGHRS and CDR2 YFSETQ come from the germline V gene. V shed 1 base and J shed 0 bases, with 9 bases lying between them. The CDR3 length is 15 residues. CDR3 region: CASSLNPGSTDTQYF. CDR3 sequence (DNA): TGCGCCAGCAGCTTGAATCCCGGGAGCACAGATACGCAGTATTTT.

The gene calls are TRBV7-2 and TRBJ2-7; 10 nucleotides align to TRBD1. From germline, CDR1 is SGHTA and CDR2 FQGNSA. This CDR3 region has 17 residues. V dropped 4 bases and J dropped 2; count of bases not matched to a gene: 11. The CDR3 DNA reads TGTGCCAGCAGCTCCAAGATCCCGGGACAGGGGACCTACGAGCAGTACTTC. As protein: CASSSKIPGQGTYEQYF.

In DNA form, the CDR3 reads TGCGCCAGCAGTCCTGGGAGGGAGGCGGCTTCTGGGGCCAACGTCCTGACTTTC. Translating gives CASSPGREAASGANVLTF. The chain links TRBV5-1 to TRBJ2-6; 7 nucleotides match TRBD2. V lost 5 bases and J lost 1; bases outside the gene matches: 12. Germline CDR1 reads SGHRS; CDR2 reads YFSETQ. The CDR3 loop spans 18 amino acids. Using reference TRBV5-1 and TRBJ2-6 for the parts outside the CDR3, the full variable domain is KAGVTQTPRYLIKTRGQQVTLSCSPISGHRSVSWYQQTPGQGLQFLFEYFSETQRNKGNFPGRFSGRQFSNSRSEMNVSTLELGDSALYLCASSPGREAASGANVLTFGAGSRLTVL.

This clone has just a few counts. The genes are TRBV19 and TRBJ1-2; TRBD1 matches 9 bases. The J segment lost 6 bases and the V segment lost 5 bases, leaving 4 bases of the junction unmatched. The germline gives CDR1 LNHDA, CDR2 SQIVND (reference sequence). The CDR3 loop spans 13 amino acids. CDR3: CASSSRTGDGYTF. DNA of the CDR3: TGTGCCAGTAGTTCGAGGACAGGGGATGGCTACACCTTC.

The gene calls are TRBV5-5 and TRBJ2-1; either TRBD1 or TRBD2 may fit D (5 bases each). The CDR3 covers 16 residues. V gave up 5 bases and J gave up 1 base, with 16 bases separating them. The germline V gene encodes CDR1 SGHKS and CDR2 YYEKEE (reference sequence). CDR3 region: CASRVLQGVSYNEQFF. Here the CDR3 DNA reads TGTGCCAGCAGGGTCCTCCAGGGAGTGTCCTACAATGAGCAGTTCTTC. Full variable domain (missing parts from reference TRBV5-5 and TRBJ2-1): DAGVTQSPTHLIKTRGQQVTLRCSPISGHKSVSWYQQVLGQGPQFIFQYYEKEERGRGNFPDRFSARQFPNYSSELNVNALLLGDSALYLCASRVLQGVSYNEQFFGPGTRLTVL.

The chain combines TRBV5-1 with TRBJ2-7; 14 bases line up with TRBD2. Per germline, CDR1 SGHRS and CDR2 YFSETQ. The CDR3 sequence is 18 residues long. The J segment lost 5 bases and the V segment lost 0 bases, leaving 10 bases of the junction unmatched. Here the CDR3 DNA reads TGCGCCAGCAGCTTGGTTCCGACTAGCGGGAGGGCCGGCGACGAGCAGTACTTC. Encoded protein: CASSLVPTSGRAGDEQYF.

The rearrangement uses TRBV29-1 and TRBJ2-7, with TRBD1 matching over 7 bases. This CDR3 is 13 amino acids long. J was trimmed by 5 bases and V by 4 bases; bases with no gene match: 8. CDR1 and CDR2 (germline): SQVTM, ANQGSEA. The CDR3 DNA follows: TGCAGCGTTGGGGTACAGGGGATCCACGAGCAGTACTTC. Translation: CSVGVQGIHEQYF.

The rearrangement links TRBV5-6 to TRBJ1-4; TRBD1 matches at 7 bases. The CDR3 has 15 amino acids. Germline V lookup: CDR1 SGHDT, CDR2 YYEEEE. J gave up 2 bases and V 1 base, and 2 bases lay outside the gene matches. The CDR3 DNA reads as TGTGCCAGCAGCTTGACAGGGGCGACTAATGAAAAACTGTTTTTT. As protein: CASSLTGATNEKLFF.

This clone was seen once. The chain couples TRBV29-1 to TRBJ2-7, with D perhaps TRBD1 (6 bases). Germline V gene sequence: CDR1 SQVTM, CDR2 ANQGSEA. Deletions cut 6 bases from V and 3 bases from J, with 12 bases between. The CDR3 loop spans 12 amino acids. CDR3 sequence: CSVSGQYYEQYF. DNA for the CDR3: TGCAGCGTAAGCGGACAGTACTACGAGCAGTACTTC.

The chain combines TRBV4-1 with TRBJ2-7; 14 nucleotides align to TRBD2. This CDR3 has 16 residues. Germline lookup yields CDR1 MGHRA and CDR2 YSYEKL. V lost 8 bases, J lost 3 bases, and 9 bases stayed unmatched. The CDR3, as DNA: TGCGCCAGCTCCTTCTCCGGGACTAGCGGGAGCTACGAGCAGTACTTC. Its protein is CASSFSGTSGSYEQYF.

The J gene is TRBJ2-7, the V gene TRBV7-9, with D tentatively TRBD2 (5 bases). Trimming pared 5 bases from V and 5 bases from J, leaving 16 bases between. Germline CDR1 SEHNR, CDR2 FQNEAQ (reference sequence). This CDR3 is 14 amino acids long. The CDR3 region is CASSRGRSGNEQYF. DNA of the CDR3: TGTGCCAGCAGCCGTGGACGGTCCGGGAACGAGCAGTACTTC.

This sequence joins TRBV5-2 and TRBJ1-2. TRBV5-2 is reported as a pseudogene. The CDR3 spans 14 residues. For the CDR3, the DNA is TGTGCCAGCAACATAGTACGAAAGACCTATGGCTACACCTTC. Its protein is CASNIVRKTYGYTF.

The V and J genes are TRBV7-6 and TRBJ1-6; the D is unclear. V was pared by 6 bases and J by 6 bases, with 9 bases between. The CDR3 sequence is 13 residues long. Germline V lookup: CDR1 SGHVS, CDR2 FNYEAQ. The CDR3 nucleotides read TGTGCCAGCAGTGACCAGGTTAATTCACCCCTCCACTTT. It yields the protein CASSDQVNSPLHF.

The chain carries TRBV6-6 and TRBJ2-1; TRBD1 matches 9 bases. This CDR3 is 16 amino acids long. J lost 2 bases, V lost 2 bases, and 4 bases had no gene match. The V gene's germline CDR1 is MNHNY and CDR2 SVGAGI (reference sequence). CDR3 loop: CASSYGTGRPYNEQFF. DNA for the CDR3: TGTGCCAGCAGTTACGGGACAGGGCGGCCCTACAATGAGCAGTTCTTC.

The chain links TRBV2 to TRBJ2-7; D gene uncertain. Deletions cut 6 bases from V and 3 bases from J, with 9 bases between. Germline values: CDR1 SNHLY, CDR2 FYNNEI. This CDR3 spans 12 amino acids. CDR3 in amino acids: CASSPPYYEQYF. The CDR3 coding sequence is TGTGCCAGCAGCCCACCCTACTACGAGCAGTACTTC.

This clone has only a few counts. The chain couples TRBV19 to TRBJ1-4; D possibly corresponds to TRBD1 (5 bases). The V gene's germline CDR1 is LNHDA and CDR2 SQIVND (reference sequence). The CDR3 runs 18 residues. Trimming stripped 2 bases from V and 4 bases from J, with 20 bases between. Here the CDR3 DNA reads TGTGCCAGTAGTATATTGCGACAGATAGCCGGACGTAATGAAAAACTGTTTTTT. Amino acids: CASSILRQIAGRNEKLFF. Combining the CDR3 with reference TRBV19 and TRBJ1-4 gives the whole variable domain DGGITQSPKYLFRKEGQNVTLSCEQNLNHDAMYWYRQDPGQGLRLIYYSQIVNDFQKGDIAEGYSVSREKKESFPLTVTSAQKNPTAFYLCASSILRQIAGRNEKLFFGSGTQLSVL.

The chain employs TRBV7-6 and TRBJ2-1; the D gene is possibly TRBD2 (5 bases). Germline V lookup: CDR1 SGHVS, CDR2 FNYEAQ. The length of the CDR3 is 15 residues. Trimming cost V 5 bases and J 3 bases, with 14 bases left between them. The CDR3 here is CASSRGAGRYNEQFF. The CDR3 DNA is TGTGCCAGCAGCCGAGGCGCGGGCCGCTACAATGAGCAGTTCTTC.

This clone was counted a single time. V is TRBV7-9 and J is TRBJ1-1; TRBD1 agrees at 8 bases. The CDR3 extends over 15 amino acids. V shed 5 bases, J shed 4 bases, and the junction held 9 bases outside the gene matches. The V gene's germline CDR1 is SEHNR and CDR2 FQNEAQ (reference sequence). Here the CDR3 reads CASSEKSTGGTEAFF. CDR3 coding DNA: TGTGCCAGCAGCGAAAAATCCACAGGGGGCACTGAAGCTTTCTTT.

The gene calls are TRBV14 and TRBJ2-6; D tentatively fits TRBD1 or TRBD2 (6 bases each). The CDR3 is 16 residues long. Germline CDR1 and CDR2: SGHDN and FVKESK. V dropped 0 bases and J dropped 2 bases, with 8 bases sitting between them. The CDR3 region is CASSQERGAGANVLTF. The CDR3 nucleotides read TGTGCCAGCAGCCAAGAAAGGGGGGCTGGGGCCAACGTCCTGACTTTC.

The CDR3: CASSAITGGNTEAFF. DNA for the CDR3: TGCGCCAGCAGCGCCATAACAGGGGGCAACACTGAAGCTTTCTTT. The chain has TRBV5-1 and TRBJ1-1, with 9 bases matching TRBD1. J was trimmed by 2 bases and V by 4 bases; bases with no gene match: 6. This CDR3 is 15 amino acids long. Germline CDR1 is SGHRS and CDR2 is YFSETQ.

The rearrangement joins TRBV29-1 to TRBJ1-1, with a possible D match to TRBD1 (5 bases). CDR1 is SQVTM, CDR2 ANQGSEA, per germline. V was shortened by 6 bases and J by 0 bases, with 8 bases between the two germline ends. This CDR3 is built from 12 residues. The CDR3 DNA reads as TGCAGCGTCGGACAAGTGAACACTGAAGCTTTCTTT. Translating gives CSVGQVNTEAFF.

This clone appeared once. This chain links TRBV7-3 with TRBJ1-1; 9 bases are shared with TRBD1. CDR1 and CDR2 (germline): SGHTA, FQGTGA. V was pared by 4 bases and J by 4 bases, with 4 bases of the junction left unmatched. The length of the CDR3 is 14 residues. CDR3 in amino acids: CASSSQGASTEAFF. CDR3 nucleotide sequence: TGTGCCAGCAGCTCACAGGGGGCGTCCACTGAAGCTTTCTTT.

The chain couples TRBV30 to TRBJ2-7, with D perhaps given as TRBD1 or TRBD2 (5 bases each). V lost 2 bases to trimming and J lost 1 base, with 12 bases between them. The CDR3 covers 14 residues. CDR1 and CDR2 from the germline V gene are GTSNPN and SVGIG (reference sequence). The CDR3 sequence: CAWSMGTPSYEQYF. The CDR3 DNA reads TGTGCCTGGAGTATGGGGACGCCTTCCTACGAGCAGTACTTC.

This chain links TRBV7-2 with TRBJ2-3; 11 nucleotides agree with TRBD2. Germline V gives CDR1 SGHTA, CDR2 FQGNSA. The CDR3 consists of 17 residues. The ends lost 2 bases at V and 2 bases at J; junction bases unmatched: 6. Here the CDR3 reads CASSLRTSGLFTDTQYF. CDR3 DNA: TGTGCCAGCAGCTTAAGGACTAGCGGGTTATTCACAGATACGCAGTATTTT.

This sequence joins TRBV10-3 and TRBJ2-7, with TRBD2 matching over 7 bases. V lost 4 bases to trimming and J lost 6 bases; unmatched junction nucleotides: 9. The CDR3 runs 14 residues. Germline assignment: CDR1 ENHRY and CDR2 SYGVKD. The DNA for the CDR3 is TGTGCCATCAGTGGTGCGGGAGACGTGAGCGAGCAGTACTTC. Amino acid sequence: CAISGAGDVSEQYF.